These T cell receptor beta chains were read from a single sample in a study of identical twins. TCRdb passed the 5' RACE reads through MiXCR, listing each CDR3 protein once. The sample lists roughly 720,000 distinct CDR3 sequences, roughly 18% occurring once. These same records also appear under a second study, on T cells expressing NK-cell markers.

The sample was PBMCs. These receptors were collected from a woman under 30 in good health. CDR3s include the opening cysteine and the closing phenylalanine or tryptophan. D genes are given only for firm matches. Size is stated for part of the rows, as once, few or many counts, or as a class when the clone is expanded.

j_gene	v_gene	abundance	d_gene	CDR3aa	CDR3nt
TRBJ2-5	TRBV5-6	.	.	CASSLGGGAETQYF	TGTGCCAGCAGCTTGGGGGGGGGCGCAGAGACCCAGTACTTC
TRBJ2-7	TRBV11-2	.	.	CASSPETGILNEQYF	TGTGCCAGCAGCCCGGAGACGGGGATTTTAAACGAGCAGTACTTC
TRBJ2-1	TRBV6-2/TRBV6-3	few	TRBD2	CASSYSIASGRGYNEQFF	TGTGCCAGCAGTTACTCGATTGCCAGCGGGAGGGGATACAATGAGCAGTTCTTC
TRBJ2-1	TRBV5-1	few	TRBD2	CASSLPSGLSSYNEQFF	TGCGCCAGCAGTCTGCCTAGCGGGCTAAGCTCCTACAATGAGCAGTTCTTC
TRBJ2-1	TRBV6-5	few	.	CASSYQPGYNEQFF	TGTGCCAGCAGTTACCAGCCCGGCTACAATGAGCAGTTCTTC
TRBJ2-1	TRBV5-6	few	.	CASDGYNEQFF	TGTGCCAGCGACGGGTACAATGAGCAGTTCTTC
TRBJ2-6	TRBV7-6	many	.	CASSLSTGANVLTF	TGTGCCAGCAGCTTATCCACTGGGGCCAACGTCCTGACTTTC
TRBJ2-2	TRBV20-1	few	.	CSAPALHGELFF	TGCAGTGCACCAGCCCTTCATGGGGAGCTGTTTTTT
TRBJ2-1	TRBV20-1	many	.	CSAHRDANEQFF	TGCAGTGCGCACAGGGACGCGAATGAGCAGTTCTTC
TRBJ1-5	TRBV10-3	few	.	CAIGQGEVQPQHF	TGTGCCATCGGGCAGGGAGAGGTTCAGCCCCAGCATTTT
TRBJ1-1	TRBV29-1	few	.	CSVERYNTEAFF	TGCAGCGTTGAGCGGTACAACACTGAAGCTTTCTTT
TRBJ1-6	TRBV10-3	.	TRBD1	CAISERQGWDSPLHF	TGTGCCATCAGTGAAAGACAGGGTTGGGATTCACCCCTCCACTTT
TRBJ1-6	TRBV12-3/TRBV12-4	.	.	CASSAGVGNSPLHF	TGTGCCAGCAGTGCAGGAGTGGGTAACTCACCCCTCCACTTT
TRBJ2-3	TRBV4-2	.	.	CASSQDITAGPDTQYF	TGTGCCAGCAGCCAAGATATTACCGCAGGGCCAGATACGCAGTATTTT
TRBJ2-7	TRBV20-1	.	.	CSARDFMSQQYF	TGCAGTGCTAGAGATTTTATGAGTCAGCAGTACTTC
TRBJ2-7	TRBV6-2/TRBV6-3	few	.	CASSTPTTKRAYEQYF	TGTGCCAGCAGTACCCCGACGACTAAGCGGGCCTACGAGCAGTACTTC
TRBJ1-5	TRBV12-3/TRBV12-4	few	.	CASSLGGGAQHF	TGTGCCAGCAGTTTAGGGGGTGGGGCCCAGCATTTT
TRBJ2-7	TRBV29-1	.	TRBD1	CSTLGTAYEQYF	TGCAGCACGCTAGGGACAGCCTACGAGCAGTACTTC
TRBJ1-2	TRBV25-1	few	TRBD1	CASRDRGSYGYTF	TGTGCCAGCAGAGACAGGGGTAGTTATGGCTACACCTTC
TRBJ2-5	TRBV5-5	.	.	CASGPGHHETQYF	TGTGCCAGCGGCCCGGGGCACCACGAGACCCAGTACTTC
TRBJ2-1	TRBV7-2	few	TRBD2	CASSQLLRTSGSWLF	TGTGCCAGCAGCCAACTACTTAGGACTAGCGGGAGTTGGCTCTTC
TRBJ1-2	TRBV29-1	.	.	CSGARVDYGYTF	TGCAGCGGTGCCAGGGTAGACTATGGCTACACCTTC
TRBJ2-7	TRBV6-5	.	.	CASSYKTGGAYEQYF	TGTGCCAGCAGTTACAAGACGGGCGGGGCATACGAGCAGTACTTC
TRBJ2-7	TRBV7-9	.	TRBD2	CASSLGEGPGMEQYF	TGTGCCAGCAGCTTAGGGGAGGGGCCGGGAATGGAGCAGTACTTC
TRBJ2-5	TRBV10-3	.	.	CAISGSALETQYF	TGTGCCATTTCCGGGAGCGCCTTGGAGACCCAGTACTTC
TRBJ2-6	TRBV19	once	.	CASSQGSWGVSGANVLTF	TGTGCCAGTAGCCAAGGCTCCTGGGGCGTCTCTGGGGCCAACGTCCTGACTTTC
TRBJ2-1	TRBV10-3	.	TRBD2	CATVAGDPSYNEQFF	TGTGCCACCGTAGCGGGAGACCCCTCCTACAATGAGCAGTTCTTC
TRBJ1-6	TRBV5-5	few	TRBD1	CASRFSGTANSPLHF	TGTGCCAGCAGGTTTTCCGGGACAGCTAATTCACCCCTCCACTTT
TRBJ2-1	TRBV27	.	TRBD2	CASNPGTSSYNEQFF	TGTGCCAGCAATCCCGGGACTAGCTCCTACAATGAGCAGTTCTTC
TRBJ2-5	TRBV20-1	many	TRBD2	CSAHRAGSGETQYF	TGCAGTGCCCACAGAGCGGGAAGCGGTGAGACCCAGTACTTC
TRBJ1-4	TRBV6-1	few	.	CASRHATNEKLFF	TGTGCCAGCAGGCACGCAACTAATGAAAAACTGTTTTTT
TRBJ2-1	TRBV20-1	few	TRBD1	CSARGVMTGNEQFF	TGCAGTGCTAGAGGAGTAATGACAGGGAATGAGCAGTTCTTC
TRBJ1-6	TRBV5-1	many	TRBD1	CASSNSTGGNSPLHF	TGCGCCAGCAGCAACTCGACAGGGGGTAATTCACCCCTCCACTTT
TRBJ2-7	TRBV7-9	few	.	CASSLGQGGVHEQYF	TGTGCCAGCAGCTTAGGACAGGGAGGGGTCCACGAGCAGTACTTC
TRBJ2-7	TRBV18	few	.	CASAPLSGDSYEQYF	TGTGCCAGCGCTCCTTTAAGCGGCGATTCCTACGAGCAGTACTTC
TRBJ2-3	TRBV20-1	.	.	CSARGSGDTQYF	TGCAGTGCTCGGGGATCTGGGGATACGCAGTATTTT
TRBJ2-2	TRBV4-1	.	.	CASSQGYGGEDGELFF	TGCGCCAGCAGCCAAGGTTACGGGGGCGAGGACGGGGAGCTGTTTTTT
TRBJ1-2	TRBV10-3	.	.	CAISLADYSYGYTF	TGTGCCATCAGTCTGGCGGACTACAGTTATGGCTACACCTTC
TRBJ2-7	TRBV12-3/TRBV12-4	.	TRBD1	CASSISYGQGARYEQYF	TGTGCCAGCAGTATTTCTTACGGACAGGGGGCGCGGTACGAGCAGTACTTC
TRBJ1-4	TRBV9	few	.	CASSTSPDRSEKLFF	TGTGCCAGCAGCACCTCCCCGGACAGAAGCGAAAAACTGTTTTTT
TRBJ2-5	TRBV20-1	few	.	CSAVDPLKTQYF	TGCAGTGCGGTGGATCCCCTCAAGACCCAGTACTTC
TRBJ2-7	TRBV7-2	few	.	CASSLELLPSEQYF	TGTGCCAGCAGCTTAGAGCTTTTACCCTCCGAGCAGTACTTC
TRBJ1-1	TRBV29-1	few	.	CSVEGLEVNTEAFF	TGCAGCGTTGAGGGGCTTGAGGTGAACACTGAAGCTTTCTTT
TRBJ2-3	TRBV18	few	.	CASSPSATDTQYF	TGTGCCAGCTCACCCTCAGCCACAGATACGCAGTATTTT
TRBJ2-2	TRBV29-1	.	.	CSVGGAGSTGELFF	TGCAGCGTTGGAGGGGCAGGGTCGACCGGGGAGCTGTTTTTT
TRBJ2-7	TRBV7-9	many	TRBD2	CASSLGTTYEQYF	TGTGCCAGCAGCCTAGGGACTACCTACGAGCAGTACTTC
TRBJ2-4	TRBV5-1	.	.	CASSSSSSKNIQYF	TGCGCCAGCAGCAGCTCGTCCTCCAAAAACATTCAGTACTTC